This T cell receptor (beta chain) derives from a study of blood T cell repertoires in COVID-19 (dated by TCRdb to 2019 to 2021). With regard to the full study: Collaborator samples came from the United States, Italy and Spain and covered acute and convalescent phases of COVID-19. The repertoires were released in a freely available public database meant as a resource for research on the immune response to SARS-CoV-2. Where HLA class I and class II types were available, the types were taken from metadata supplied by the sample provider, not from assay-based typing. A de-identified subject ID, COVID-19 status, age in years and sex were almost always included in the sample metadata. The samples were drawn from two sources: the first 160 participants of the ongoing ImmuneRACE study, and 950 to 1,500 subjects contributed by 6 global collaborators. Deeply sampled blood TCRbeta repertoires from subjects exposed to, actively infected with, or recovered from COVID-19 were included in the dataset. The prospective study material was composed of cDNA or gDNA derived from T cells, B-cell-depleted T cells, or PBMCs.

Broad study findings and their caveats: Clinical and demographic metadata were provided uncurated, with the amount varying by source and participant.

As concerns this clone: Its antigen remains unidentified. Per-base quality was not reported, and no clone a single base away is much larger than it.

According to the germline V gene, CDR1 reads KGHSH and CDR2 reads LQKENI. After removal of 5 bases from V and 4 bases from J, the junction retains 5 bases not matched to a gene. The CDR3 runs 14 residues from the cysteine to the phenylalanine. Only the CDR3 DNA stays, 42 bases, in frame from base 1. Each collaborating institution followed its own protocols to collect whole blood in K2EDTA tubes. For TCRbeta analysis, collaborators shipped samples in one of three forms: frozen whole blood, isolated PBMCs, or DNA extracted from either of those sample types. TCRbeta CDR3 regions were amplified from genomic DNA using the immunoSEQ Assay, a bias-controlled multiplex PCR. Turning to the authors' computational methods: Within the assay, amplification of reference gene primers was used to estimate how many nucleated cells each sample contained. To quantify the absolute abundance of each unique TCRbeta CDR3 rearrangement, sequence reads were collapsed and filtered. For each sample, productive Simpson clonality was calculated by taking the square root of Simpson's diversity index across productive rearrangements. TCRdb took over this immuneACCESS table, retaining in-frame rearrangements with V and J assigned. Such tables are incomplete; in checked studies, under half of the missing clones stem from an unresolved V gene, and the remainder is unexplained. V and J calls and clone size are given by that table; D and trimming were obtained from the DNA. This sample comprises roughly 94,000 clones, 70% to 85% of them detected only once. The ten most abundant clones make up around a quarter of the sample.

Sequencing was performed on peripheral blood. The chain links TRBV18 with TRBJ1-1; 9 central bases correspond to TRBD1. The source is a man aged 60 to 75 with acute or convalescent COVID-19. The base sequence is TGTGCCAGCTCAGCGGGACAGGGTTTCACTGAAGCTTTCTTT. This translates into CASSAGQGFTEAFF.